This section outlines one T cell receptor (beta chain) sequence together with its context. This clonotype was recorded many times. What antigen it recognizes has not been identified. Qualities for individual bases were not recorded, and no much larger clone is one base off. The time point label corresponds to: newly diagnosed GD, antithyroid drugs for less than 3 months. RNA was extracted from PBMCs in TRIzol for both TCR sequencing and RNA sequencing. The diagnosis of Graves' disease followed American Thyroid Association guidelines. The patients came from an endocrinology department in Xi'an, China. Each patient gave about 10 milliliters of peripheral blood, collected in an EDTA anticoagulant tube. Ficoll Paque Plus density gradient separation was used to isolate PBMCs, and no further T cell sorting was done. An Agilent 2100 Bioanalyzer and agarose gel were used to assess RNA quality, and a NanoDrop 2000 was used to measure RNA concentration.

To prepare the library, multiplex PCR was applied. Sequencing used an Illumina HiSeq 4000. iRepertoire HTBI primers and Arm-PCR amplification of CDR3 regions were used to construct TCR beta libraries. Gel purification was performed on PCR products prior to sequencing. Per the source publication's procedure: A total of 62 TRBV and 14 TRBJ segments were identified across samples and were used for gene usage analysis of CDR3 amino acid clonotypes. COPE and FqMerger were used to merge filtered high-quality paired reads into contigs. BLAST was used to align contigs to IMGT TRBV, TRBD and TRBJ reference genes, and CDR3 was defined according to IMGT. Clonotypes above 0.1% frequency were classified as highly expanded clones. Repertoire diversity was measured by Shannon entropy, and V-J evenness by the Gini coefficient. Clonotypes shared by more than one individual were considered public. TCRdb handled the public reads itself, with Q25 trimming in fastp and clone calling in MiXCR, and kept productive beta chains. Rows are unified per CDR3 protein, each entry keeping the most common DNA and genes. Here the V and J calls rest on TCRdb's processing, not on the authors' analysis. The sample records around 500,000 distinct CDR3 sequences, about 12% of which are singletons. The top ten hold 8.9% of the sample.

This record comes from a study of regulatory T cells in long-lasting Graves disease (dated by TCRdb to the early 2020s). Describing the broader study: Antithyroid drugs had been taken for less than 3 months by newly diagnosed Graves' disease patients. A total of around 33 samples were covered by TCR sequencing, comprising around 13 persistent and around 20 newly diagnosed Graves' disease patients. The study was registered as a clinical trial and conducted in China. Patients with persistent Graves' disease were compared with patients with newly diagnosed Graves' disease using TCR sequencing and RNA sequencing of peripheral blood.

Counted from cysteine to phenylalanine, this CDR3 has 17 amino acids. CDR3 DNA is the only sequence kept; it has 51 bases, read in frame from the first base. Sequences MNHEY (CDR1) and SMNVEV (CDR2) are obtained from the germline V gene (reference sequence). The V and J ends are trimmed by 5 bases and 1 base, leaving 20 bases between them. The investigation overall reported the following: Sequencing and analysis were restricted to the TCR beta chain. As a limitation, the authors acknowledged that the small sample size may reduce accuracy. Patients with persistent disease shared more public clonotypes (fewer than 3,000) than newly diagnosed patients did (more than 900). Peripheral blood alone was examined, since thyroid tissue, which constituted the primary lesion, could not be accessed. Preferential use of TRBV28, TRBJ1-2 and TRBJ2-5 was observed in persistent disease, whereas TRBV20-1 and TRBJ2-1 were favored in newly diagnosed disease. Compared with newly diagnosed patients, patients with persistent Graves' disease had lower TCR Shannon entropy and fewer highly expanded clones, which suggests clonal expansion.

The sample was also linked to a second study, of T cells in Graves' hyperthyroidism and ophthalmopathy. The second study also describes: A patient counted as having stable Graves' hyperthyroidism if no progression to ophthalmopathy occurred over 18 months of follow-up. Hyperthyroidism patients were newly diagnosed, had a disease duration of under 2 months, and were aged 18 to 65 years. Patients with uncontrolled infections, other autoimmune diseases, pregnancy or lactation were excluded. Clinical symptoms, serum thyroxine and TRAb, thyroid ultrasound, and orbital computed tomography formed the basis for the diagnoses. A first-round RT-PCR of the TCR CDR3 used the HTBI primer set with the Qiagen OneStep RT-PCR kit. Most expanded thyroid clonotypes (frequency above 0.001) were also found in blood, which suggests that blood repertoires may mirror thyroid immune responses. In cross-validation, a model built on a 13 V-J signature told ophthalmopathy apart from stable hyperthyroidism with less than 90% sensitivity and about 81% specificity, and in testing the same model reached 80%/75%. During validation, the model predicted progression to ophthalmopathy a median of approximately 6 months ahead of onset, with around 70% sensitivity and less than 85% specificity. TCR V-J signatures able to tell the groups apart were searched for in a discovery cohort of about a hundred patients, of whom around 43 had Graves' ophthalmopathy and roughly 58 had stable Graves' hyperthyroidism. An independent validation cohort of around 20 hyperthyroidism patients and some 15 patients who later progressed to ophthalmopathy tested prospective prediction of ophthalmopathy. For training and testing, the 80 to 100 patients in the discovery cohort were randomly divided in a 7:3 ratio. The study also compared thyroid tissue and blood T-cell repertoires from more than five Graves' hyperthyroidism patients. Once sampling was done, hyperthyroidism patients were given methimazole at a starting dose of 30 mg daily, whereas ophthalmopathy patients were given high-dose intravenous methylprednisolone. Libraries were constructed in a second round of multiplex PCR, after which size selection and purification were carried out. Sequencing of the libraries was done on an Illumina HiSeq2000 using paired-end 100 bp reads. SOAPnuke was used to process the raw data, throwing out any read that contained adapters or uncalled bases, had a mean Phred below 15, or lacked an exact constant-primer or identifier match. High-quality paired reads were merged with COPE v1.2.5, and unique nucleotide sequences were defined as clonotypes. MiTCR v1.1 was used to align clonotypes to the IMGT TRBV, TRBD and TRBJ reference segments. Only V-J combinations with frequency above 0.0001, covering about 99% of repertoires, were analysed. The TCS score was defined as the ratio of F50 (clonal expansion) to E x V (chaos), calculated using BLOSUM62-based TCRdist between CDR3 peptides within each V-J. Welch's t-statistics and random forest reduced around 520 V-J features to roughly 13, which were used in a naive Bayes classifier (R e1071). Sample size was not statistically predetermined, and investigators were not blinded to group allocation. According to the paper, TCR Vbeta CDR3 sequencing was carried out on some 130 peripheral blood samples, which came from 40 to 45 ophthalmopathy, about 75 hyperthyroidism and some 17 progressor patients.

The chain links TRBV27 with TRBJ1-1; the D gene identity is not certain. The sequencing used peripheral blood mononuclear cells (PBMCs), collected at new diagnosis, from a patient treated with antithyroid drugs. This TCR came from a woman between 25 and 40 years old with Graves disease. Donor details come from another sample of the same person, matched by shared clones. The bases are TGTGCCAGCAGTACGGACGGACCACCTAGAAGGAACACTGAAGCTTTCTTT. Translated, this is CASSTDGPPRRNTEAFF.